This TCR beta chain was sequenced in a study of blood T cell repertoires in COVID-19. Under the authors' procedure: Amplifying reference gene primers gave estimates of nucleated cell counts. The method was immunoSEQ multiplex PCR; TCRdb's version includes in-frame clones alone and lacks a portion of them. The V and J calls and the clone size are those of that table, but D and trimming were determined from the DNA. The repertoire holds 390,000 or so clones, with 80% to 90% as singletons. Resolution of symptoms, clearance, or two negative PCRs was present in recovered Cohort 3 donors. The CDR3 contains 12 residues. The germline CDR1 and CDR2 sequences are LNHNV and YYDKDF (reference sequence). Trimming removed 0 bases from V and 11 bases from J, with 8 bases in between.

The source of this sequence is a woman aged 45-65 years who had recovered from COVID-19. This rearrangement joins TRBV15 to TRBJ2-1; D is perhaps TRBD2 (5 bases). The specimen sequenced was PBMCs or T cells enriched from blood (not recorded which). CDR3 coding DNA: TGTGCCACCAGCAGAGATGACGGGAAGCAGTTCTTC. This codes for CATSRDDGKQFF.